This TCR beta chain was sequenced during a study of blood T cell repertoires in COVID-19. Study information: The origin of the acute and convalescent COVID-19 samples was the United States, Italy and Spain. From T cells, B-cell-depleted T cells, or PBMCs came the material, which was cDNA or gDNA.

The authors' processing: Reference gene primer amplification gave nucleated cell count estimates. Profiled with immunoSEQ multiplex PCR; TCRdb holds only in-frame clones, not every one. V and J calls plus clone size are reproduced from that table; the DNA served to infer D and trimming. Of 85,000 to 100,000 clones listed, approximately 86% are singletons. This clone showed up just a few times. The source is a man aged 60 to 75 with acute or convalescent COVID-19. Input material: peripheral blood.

CDR3 region: CASSQRVGQGQVAQHF. CDR3 nucleotide sequence: TGCGCCAGCAGCCAAAGGGTGGGGCAGGGTCAGGTGGCCCAGCATTTT. The V and J genes are TRBV4-1 and TRBJ1-5; D possibly corresponds to TRBD1 (5 bases). V dropped 2 bases and J dropped 11 bases, with 22 bases sitting between them. CDR1 and CDR2 from the germline V gene are MGHRA and YSYEKL. The CDR3 runs to 16 residues.